This T cell receptor beta chain originates from a study of immune evolution from preneoplasia to lung adenocarcinoma. Clones were sequenced by immunoSEQ multiplex PCR, and TCRdb holds only the in-frame ones, with some missing. The data show roughly 21,000 clones, roughly 80% seen once. CDR3 length equals 13 residues. Germline CDR1 is LNHDA and CDR2 is SQIVND (reference sequence). V was cut by 3 bases and J by 5 bases, with 8 bases left in between. This clone is labeled medium-sized. This chain joins TRBV19 and TRBJ1-5, with D uncertain. The sequenced material came from FFPE invasive lung adenocarcinoma tissue. The source is a person between 60 and 69 years old with lung adenocarcinoma. CDR3: CASSIFLYQPQHF. The CDR3 DNA reads TGTGCCAGTAGTATTTTCCTCTATCAGCCCCAGCATTTT. The complete variable domain, with remaining parts taken from reference TRBV19 and TRBJ1-5, reads DGGITQSPKYLFRKEGQNVTLSCEQNLNHDAMYWYRQDPGQGLRLIYYSQIVNDFQKGDIAEGYSVSREKKESFPLTVTSAQKNPTAFYLCASSIFLYQPQHFGDGTRLSIL.